What follows are 28 T cell receptor beta chains derived from one specimen sequenced in a study of cytomegalovirus exposure and HLA in healthy donors (TCRdb year 2017). The method behind the library was the immunoSEQ multiplex PCR assay. For the multiplex PCR, a mixture combining 60 forward primers for TCR Vbeta segments and 13 reverse primers for TCR Jbeta segments was used. The table comes from immuneACCESS by way of TCRdb, which keeps in-frame sequences with V and J called. Part of the clones is missing from these tables; in studies checked, under half for an unresolved V gene and the rest for unknown reasons. This sample holds 150,000 to 200,000 clones; roughly 70% were observed only once. Of the sample, 1.5% falls within the top ten clones. What was sequenced was PBMCs. The receptor source for this set is a girl aged 10 to 17 in good health and CMV-seronegative.

The V gene is TRBV9, the J gene TRBJ1-2; TRBD1 agrees at 7 bases. The CDR3 totals 13 residues. Per the germline V gene, CDR1 is SGDLS and CDR2 is YYNGEE. V lost 3 bases to trimming and J lost 6 bases; unmatched junction nucleotides: 5. The chain's CDR3 is CASSDDRVHGYTF. Here the CDR3 DNA reads TGTGCCAGCAGCGATGACAGGGTCCATGGCTACACCTTC.

This clone appeared a single time. The rearrangement uses TRBV13 and TRBJ2-5; 7 bases are shared with TRBD1. CDR3 length: 13 residues. The germline CDR1 and CDR2 sequences are PRHDT and FYEKMQ (reference sequence). The J segment lost 7 bases and the V segment lost 2 bases, leaving 4 bases of the junction unmatched. The CDR3 DNA follows: TGTGCCAGCAGCTTAAGGGGGCCGGGGACCCAGTACTTC. This codes for CASSLRGPGTQYF.

The chain joins TRBV19 to TRBJ2-2; 9 bases match TRBD1. The V and J ends lost 7 bases and 4 bases, in that order; junction bases with no gene match: 4. Germline CDR1 and CDR2: LNHDA and SQIVND (reference sequence). This CDR3 region has 14 residues. The CDR3 reads CASIGTGFTGELFF. CDR3 sequence (DNA): TGTGCCAGTATAGGGACAGGGTTCACCGGGGAGCTGTTTTTT.

This rearrangement joins TRBV2 to TRBJ2-1; 10 bases fit TRBD2. The CDR3 consists of 18 residues. CDR1 is SNHLY and CDR2 is FYNNEI in the germline V gene. J lost 1 base, V lost 10 bases, and 16 bases had no gene match. The CDR3 reads CANSGSSGGPFSYNEQFF. CDR3 nucleotide sequence: TGTGCCAACTCCGGAAGTAGCGGGGGGCCCTTTTCCTACAATGAGCAGTTCTTC.

The V and J genes are TRBV7-8 and TRBJ2-3; TRBD2 agrees at 9 bases. V gave up 5 bases and J gave up 2 bases; unmatched junction bases: 8. Germline V gives CDR1 SGHVS, CDR2 FQNEAQ. The CDR3 runs 16 residues. CDR3 coding DNA: TGTGCCAGCAGCCCTTCAGCGGGGGGTTTCACAGATACGCAGTATTTT. Translation: CASSPSAGGFTDTQYF.

The V gene is TRBV13, the J gene TRBJ2-5; D is possibly TRBD1 (6 bases). Germline V gene data show CDR1 as PRHDT and CDR2 as FYEKMQ (reference sequence). CDR3 length: 15 residues. The ends were cut back, 5 bases at V and 4 bases at J, with 17 bases in the middle. CDR3 residues: CASSDLQGLGETQYF. As DNA, the CDR3 is TGTGCCAGCAGCGATCTACAGGGATTGGGAGAGACCCAGTACTTC.

V usage is TRBV2 and J usage is TRBJ2-5; 7 positions agree with TRBD1. The V and J ends lost 2 bases and 4 bases, in that order; junction bases with no gene match: 10. Germline V gene data show CDR1 as SNHLY and CDR2 as FYNNEI. This CDR3 comprises 16 residues. CDR3 nucleotide sequence: TGTGCCAGCAGTGAATTCTTTTTCCCAGGGGGAGAGACCCAGTACTTC. Its protein product is CASSEFFFPGGETQYF.

This chain connects TRBV7-9 to TRBJ1-4, with TRBD1 matching over 11 bases. J lost 5 bases, V lost 5 bases, and 7 bases had no gene match. Germline V gene lookup returns CDR1 SEHNR and CDR2 FQNEAQ (reference sequence). The CDR3 is made up of 16 amino acids. CDR3 nucleotides: TGTGCCAGCAGCGAAGGGGACAGGGGGAGAAATGAAAAACTGTTTTTT. Its protein is CASSEGDRGRNEKLFF.

This chain uses TRBV9 with TRBJ1-1; 8 bases are shared with TRBD1. Germline lookup yields CDR1 SGDLS and CDR2 YYNGEE. The CDR3 sequence is 17 residues long. Trimming at V came to 0 bases and at J to 4 bases, leaving 11 bases not matched to a gene. CDR3 bases: TGTGCCAGCAGCGTAGACCCTCTTGGACAGGGCGGCACTGAAGCTTTCTTT. Translated: CASSVDPLGQGGTEAFF. The full variable domain, its missing parts supplied by reference TRBV9 and TRBJ1-1, is DSGVTQTPKHLITATGQRVTLRCSPRSGDLSVYWYQQSLDQGLQFLIQYYNGEERAKGNILERFSAQQFPDLHSELNLSSLELGDSALYFCASSVDPLGQGGTEAFFGQGTRLTVV.

This chain uses TRBV5-1 with TRBJ2-2, with D unresolved. CDR1 and CDR2 (germline): SGHRS, YFSETQ. Trimming shortened V by 6 bases and J by 2 bases, and 2 bases separated the two germline ends. This CDR3 spans 11 amino acids. CDR3 loop: CASTNTGELFF. The CDR3 DNA is TGCGCCAGCACTAACACCGGGGAGCTGTTTTTT.

The rearrangement uses TRBV30 and TRBJ1-5; no firm D call. The CDR3 is 13 amino acids. CDR1 and CDR2 from the germline V gene are GTSNPN and SVGIG (reference sequence). V dropped 1 base and J dropped 9 bases, with 13 bases sitting between them. The CDR3 DNA follows: TGTGCCTGGAGTGCCAGCGCCTCATCGCCCCAGCATTTT. This sequence encodes CAWSASASSPQHF.

This chain links TRBV5-4 with TRBJ1-6; the match to TRBD1 covers 11 bases. Unmatched junction bases numbered 13, after V lost 3 bases and J lost 11 bases. The CDR3 covers 17 residues. From germline, CDR1 is SGHNT and CDR2 YYREEE (reference sequence). In DNA, the CDR3 is TGTGCCAGCAGCTCCGTCCCCGGACAGGGGGCAAATACACCCCTCCACTTT. Its protein product is CASSSVPGQGANTPLHF.

This clone has just one count. V usage is TRBV15 and J usage is TRBJ2-1; perhaps TRBD1 as D (7 bases). Trimming removed 3 bases at V and 7 bases at J, with 16 bases between. CDR3 length equals 15 residues. Germline CDR1 and CDR2: LNHNV and YYDKDF (reference sequence). The CDR3, as DNA: TGTGCCACCAGCAGTCTTTCACAGGGGAGGAATGAGCAGTTCTTC. Translating it yields CATSSLSQGRNEQFF.

This chain links TRBV5-4 with TRBJ2-1; 9 nucleotides agree with TRBD1. Germline trimming cut 6 bases from V and 9 bases from J; bases unmatched to any gene: 7. Germline lookup yields CDR1 SGHNT and CDR2 YYREEE (reference sequence). This CDR3 is 13 amino acids long. CDR3 DNA: TGTGCCAGCAATTACAGGGGGCAGAGTGAGCAGTTCTTC. This encodes CASNYRGQSEQFF. Full variable domain (missing parts from reference TRBV5-4 and TRBJ2-1): ETGVTQSPTHLIKTRGQQVTLRCSSQSGHNTVSWYQQALGQGPQFIFQYYREEENGRGNFPPRFSGLQFPNYSSELNVNALELDDSALYLCASNYRGQSEQFFGPGTRLTVL.

This clone has only a few counts. The rearrangement joins TRBV7-9 to TRBJ2-1; 10 bases map to TRBD2. CDR1 SEHNR and CDR2 FQNEAQ come from the germline V gene (reference sequence). This CDR3 region has 15 residues. J lost 3 bases, V lost 5 bases, and 4 bases had no gene match. This CDR3 is CASSPTSGDYNEQFF. The CDR3, as DNA: TGTGCCAGCAGCCCCACTAGCGGGGACTACAATGAGCAGTTCTTC.

The rearrangement uses TRBV14 and TRBJ2-3, with 9 bases fitting TRBD2. CDR1 and CDR2 (germline): SGHDN, FVKESK. V shed 3 bases and J 5 bases; nucleotides not matched to a gene: 12. The length of the CDR3 is 17 residues. The CDR3 is CASSHLQGGGAEDTQYF. CDR3 DNA sequence: TGTGCCAGCAGCCACCTGCAGGGCGGGGGGGCCGAAGATACGCAGTATTTT.

The chain combines TRBV4-1 with TRBJ1-5; 9 nucleotides line up with TRBD1. The trim removed 4 bases at V and 5 bases at J, leaving 6 bases unmatched. Germline CDR1 MGHRA, CDR2 YSYEKL. CDR3 length: 15 residues. CDR3 residues: CASSPVGQGYQPQHF. The CDR3 region has the DNA TGCGCCAGCAGCCCGGTGGGACAGGGATATCAGCCCCAGCATTTT.

The rearrangement uses TRBV5-1 and TRBJ1-1; D gene unclear. Trimming pared 2 bases from V and 0 bases from J, leaving 5 bases between. CDR1 is SGHRS and CDR2 is YFSETQ in the germline V gene. The length of the CDR3 is 13 residues. The CDR3 DNA reads as TGCGCCAGCAGCTTCAGAATGAACACTGAAGCTTTCTTT. Its protein is CASSFRMNTEAFF.

The V and J genes are TRBV5-1 and TRBJ2-7; D perhaps matches TRBD1 (6 bases). Germline-derived CDR1 and CDR2 are SGHRS and YFSETQ. The CDR3 runs 13 residues. V lost 8 bases and J 2 bases, leaving 14 bases between the germline ends. The CDR3 reads CASTYGQPYEQYF. In nucleotides, the CDR3 is TGCGCCAGTACGTATGGACAGCCCTACGAGCAGTACTTC.

The chain joins TRBV9 to TRBJ2-1; 11 nucleotides match TRBD2. Trimming took 2 bases from V and 6 from J; bases not matched to a gene: 1. The CDR3 runs 14 residues. Germline V gene data show CDR1 as SGDLS and CDR2 as YYNGEE. CDR3 bases: TGTGCCAGCAGCGTTAGCGGGGGGGCCAATGAGCAGTTCTTC. As protein: CASSVSGGANEQFF.

This clone was found a few times. J is TRBJ2-7 and V is TRBV2, with 12 bases aligning to TRBD2. J was trimmed by 4 bases and V by 6 bases; bases with no gene match: 7. CDR1 and CDR2 (germline): SNHLY, FYNNEI. The CDR3 is 15 residues long. CDR3 region: CASRPPSGGAYEQYF. The DNA of the CDR3 is TGTGCCAGCAGGCCCCCTAGCGGGGGGGCATACGAGCAGTACTTC. The variable domain in full, with the rest retrieved from reference TRBV2 and TRBJ2-7, is EPEVTQTPSHQVTQMGQEVILRCVPISNHLYFYWYRQILGQKVEFLVSFYNNEISEKSEIFDDQFSVERPDGSNFTLKIRSTKLEDSAMYFCASRPPSGGAYEQYFGPGTRLTVT.

V and J are TRBV19 and TRBJ1-5; D call uncertain. Germline CDR1 and CDR2: LNHDA and SQIVND (reference sequence). V was clipped by 0 bases and J by 4 bases, with 7 bases between them. CDR3 length: 14 amino acids. The CDR3 loop is CASSIDSGNQPQHF. DNA of the CDR3: TGTGCCAGTAGTATAGACAGCGGGAATCAGCCCCAGCATTTT. The full variable domain, its missing parts supplied by reference TRBV19 and TRBJ1-5, is DGGITQSPKYLFRKEGQNVTLSCEQNLNHDAMYWYRQDPGQGLRLIYYSQIVNDFQKGDIAEGYSVSREKKESFPLTVTSAQKNPTAFYLCASSIDSGNQPQHFGDGTRLSIL.

The rearrangement uses TRBV15 and TRBJ2-7; tentatively, D is TRBD2 (5 bases). The CDR3 extends over 16 amino acids. The V end lost 5 bases, the J end lost 4 bases, and 21 bases lay between the germline ends. CDR1 and CDR2 (germline): LNHNV, YYDKDF (reference sequence). The CDR3 is CATSPRLPGISYEQYF. The CDR3 DNA follows: TGTGCCACCAGCCCGCGACTACCGGGGATTTCTTACGAGCAGTACTTC.

V is TRBV15 and J is TRBJ2-5; possible D gene TRBD1, 6 bases. Germline V gene sequence: CDR1 LNHNV, CDR2 YYDKDF (reference sequence). The CDR3 has 16 residues. V was cut by 0 bases and J by 2 bases, with 13 bases left in between. The CDR3 protein is CATSRDPGQKQETQYF. Here the CDR3 DNA reads TGTGCCACCAGCAGAGATCCAGGACAGAAACAAGAGACCCAGTACTTC.

The rearrangement uses TRBV6-6 and TRBJ2-1; TRBD1 matches at 7 bases. CDR3 size: 14 residues. Germline V lookup: CDR1 MNHNY, CDR2 SVGAGI (reference sequence). The ends lost 7 bases at V and 3 bases at J; junction bases unmatched: 6. The CDR3 DNA reads as TGTGCCAGCAAAGGGACAGCCGACTACAATGAGCAGTTCTTC. This translates into CASKGTADYNEQFF.

This rearrangement joins TRBV2 to TRBJ1-3; the match to TRBD1 covers 7 bases. Germline assignment: CDR1 SNHLY and CDR2 FYNNEI. Unmatched junction bases numbered 8, after V lost 9 bases and J lost 0 bases. The CDR3 spans 15 residues. The CDR3: CARNGQVNSGNTIYF. DNA of the CDR3: TGTGCCAGAAACGGACAGGTCAACTCTGGAAACACCATATATTTT.

This clone has just one count. J is TRBJ1-1 and V is TRBV5-1, with 8 nucleotides matching TRBD1. J lost 2 bases, V lost 4 bases, and 4 bases had no gene match. This CDR3 is 14 amino acids long. CDR1 is SGHRS and CDR2 is YFSETQ in the germline V gene. CDR3 protein: CASSRTGSNTEAFF. CDR3 nucleotide sequence: TGCGCCAGCAGCCGGACAGGGTCAAACACTGAAGCTTTCTTT.

The gene calls are TRBV2 and TRBJ2-7; 11 nucleotides match TRBD1. Germline CDR1 reads SNHLY; CDR2 reads FYNNEI. This CDR3 is 16 amino acids long. V trimming: 9 bases; J trimming: 3 bases; junction bases outside the gene matches: 13. The CDR3 loop reads CARRVPGQGGSYEQYF. For the CDR3, the DNA is TGTGCCAGGAGGGTCCCGGGACAGGGGGGGAGCTACGAGCAGTACTTC. The full variable domain, its missing parts supplied by reference TRBV2 and TRBJ2-7, is EPEVTQTPSHQVTQMGQEVILRCVPISNHLYFYWYRQILGQKVEFLVSFYNNEISEKSEIFDDQFSVERPDGSNFTLKIRSTKLEDSAMYFCARRVPGQGGSYEQYFGPGTRLTVT.